This T cell receptor beta chain was sequenced for a study of T-cell reconstitution after alpha-beta-depleted transplantation in children. The TCRbeta library was prepared with unique molecular identifiers. MiXCR, run by TCRdb on the PCR reads, gives a single entry per CDR3 protein. The sample yields hundreds of thousands of distinct CDR3 sequences, roughly 14% seen once. The CDR3 is 14 residues long. The J segment lost 4 bases and the V segment lost 7 bases, leaving 12 bases of the junction unmatched. CDR1 SQVTM and CDR2 ANQGSEA come from the germline V gene. Findings and limits, study-wide: Alpha-beta T cells present about two months after transplant were reported to originate from several hundred expanded graft clones. Several patients had high TCRbeta diversity at day 60; it came from surviving recipient T cells and thymic progenitors. T-cell counts and diversity at one year post-transplant came mainly from newly produced T cells.

This clonotype has more than one count but fewer than ten. Antigen: not known. This chain joins TRBV29-1 and TRBJ1-2, with 7 bases that match TRBD1. Sample: PBMCs, taken before TCRalphabeta/CD19-depleted stem cell transplant. This clonotype was obtained from a girl aged 2 to 10 with congenital amegakaryocytic thrombocytopenia, due to receive a stem cell transplant. This CDR3 reads CSAESGTVPYGYTF. CDR3 coding DNA: TGCAGCGCAGAGTCCGGGACAGTGCCCTATGGCTACACCTTC.